A few counts support the clone carrying this TCR beta chain. Its antigen is not known. Preparation of TCR beta libraries was done by quantitative 5'-RACE with molecular barcodes. From the 5' RACE reads, TCRdb called clonotypes with MiXCR, one entry per CDR3 protein. The data hold under 550,000 distinct CDR3 sequences, with 25% to 30% observed a single time. The data stem from a study of CD8 T cells in ankylosing spondylitis. Findings of the study overall: Ankylosing spondylitis blood seemed to carry a telltale TCR beta motif made of roughly 8 highly homologous variants.

Germline-derived CDR1 and CDR2 are SGHNT and YENEEA. This CDR3 region has 16 residues. J lost 0 bases, V lost 5 bases, and 6 bases had no gene match. This TCR was recovered from a male donor with ankylosing spondylitis. The V call is TRBV11-3, the J call TRBJ2-2; 7 bases map to TRBD1. Material: blood, either unsorted or a sorted T cell fraction (not recorded which). In DNA form, the CDR3 reads TGTGCCAGCAGCCCGGGACAGAGAGCGAACACCGGGGAGCTGTTTTTT. Translated: CASSPGQRANTGELFF.